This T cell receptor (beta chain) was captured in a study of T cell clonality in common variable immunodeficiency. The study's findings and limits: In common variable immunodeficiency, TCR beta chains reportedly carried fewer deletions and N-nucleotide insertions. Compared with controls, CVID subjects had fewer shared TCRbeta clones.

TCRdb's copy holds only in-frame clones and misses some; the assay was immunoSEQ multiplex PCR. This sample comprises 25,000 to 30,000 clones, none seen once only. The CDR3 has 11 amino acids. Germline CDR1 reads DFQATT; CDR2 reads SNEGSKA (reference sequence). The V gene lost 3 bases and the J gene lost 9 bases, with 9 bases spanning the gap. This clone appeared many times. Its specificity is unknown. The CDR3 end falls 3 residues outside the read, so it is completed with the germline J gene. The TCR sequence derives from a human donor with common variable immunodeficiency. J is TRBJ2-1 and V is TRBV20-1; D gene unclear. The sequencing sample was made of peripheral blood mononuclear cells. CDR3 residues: CSASPLFEQFF. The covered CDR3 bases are TGCAGTGCTAGCCCTCTTTTTGAG.